A single sample gave rise to the 5 T cell receptor beta chains below, sequenced in a study of CD8 T cells in ankylosing spondylitis. Study observations and caveats: Typical of ankylosing spondylitis blood, it appeared, was a TCR beta motif of under 10 highly homologous variants.

In TCRdb, the 5' RACE reads were re-called with MiXCR into one record per CDR3 protein. Of about 540,000 distinct CDR3 sequences listed, about an eighth were seen once; the top ten hold 6.5% to 7%. Antigens of these TCRs are unknown. Sequencing input: blood, either unsorted or a sorted T cell fraction (not recorded which). Source of these receptors: a male donor with ankylosing spondylitis.

The rearrangement links TRBV28 to TRBJ1-5; perhaps TRBD1 as D (5 bases). CDR3 length equals 15 residues. Germline V gene sequence: CDR1 MDHEN, CDR2 SYDVKM. V was shortened by 5 bases and J by 2 bases, with 13 bases between the two germline ends. The CDR3 loop is CASSPGGVGNQPQHF. The CDR3 DNA reads TGTGCCAGCAGTCCTGGGGGGGTTGGCAATCAGCCCCAGCATTTT.

The V gene is TRBV20-1, the J gene TRBJ2-3, with unresolved D. The germline gives CDR1 DFQATT, CDR2 SNEGSKA (reference sequence). CDR3 size: 12 residues. V lost 3 bases and J lost 1, with 5 bases in between. CDR3 bases: TGCAGTGCTAGTGAGCGCACAGATACGCAGTATTTT. Translating gives CSASERTDTQYF.

The chain carries TRBV20-1 and TRBJ1-5; 9 bases are a match to TRBD1. Looked up from germline, CDR1 is DFQATT and CDR2 is SNEGSKA (reference sequence). The junction had 10 bases not matched to a gene; V was cut back by 3 bases and J by 7 bases. CDR3 length: 15 residues. DNA for the CDR3: TGCAGTGCTAGCAGACTCGGGACAGGGCAACAGCCCCAGCATTTT. Amino acids: CSASRLGTGQQPQHF.

In the case of this clonotype: This may arise from a read error, as a much more abundant clone is one base away. This sequence joins TRBV3-1 and TRBJ1-2; D gene uncertain. This CDR3 has 13 amino acids. Trimming left V 4 bases short and J 4 bases short, with 10 bases between. Germline lookup yields CDR1 LGHDT and CDR2 YNNKEL (reference sequence). The CDR3 nucleotides read TGTGCCAGCAGCCTCTTGTTGGCCTATGGCTACACCTTC. Amino acid sequence: CASSLLLAYGYTF.

This clonotype was detected only a few times. This chain joins TRBV7-8 and TRBJ1-6; possibly TRBD1 for D (5 bases). Germline CDR1 reads SGHVS; CDR2 reads FQNEAQ. This CDR3 is 15 amino acids long. V gave up 5 bases and J gave up 5 bases, with 13 bases separating them. CDR3 coding DNA: TGTGCCAGCAGCCCAAACGGGGGGAATAATTCACCCCTCCACTTT. Its protein is CASSPNGGNNSPLHF.